This T cell receptor (beta chain) was profiled in a study of vaccination effects on CD4 cells after COVID-19. Study outcomes and limitations: Late in the post-vaccination period, infection-induced and vaccine-induced clones underwent marked clonal contraction. Early timepoints after infection were absent, and convalescent patients were few in the study.

A note on this clone: As yet, its antigen is unknown.

Before any sequencing was done, the ViraFEST assay used viral peptide pools to expand antigen-specific CD4+ T cells. Scientists isolated CD4+ T cells after an approximately 10-day culture period ended. Negative nucleocapsid antibody tests before and after vaccination confirmed no previous SARS-CoV-2 infection. Supplemented with 8.5 to 10 IU/ml IL-2 and roughly 9.2 ug/ml peptides, two million PBMC per well were kept in culture. Cultures received IL-2 medium that replaced half the medium on days 3 and 7. The germline V gene has CDR1 MDHEN and CDR2 SYDVKM. After removal of 6 bases from V and 4 bases from J, the junction contained 11 bases not matched to a gene. The CDR3 is 17 amino acids. This table comes from immunoSEQ multiplex PCR, and its TCRdb copy is limited to in-frame clones, with some not included. This table holds fewer than 65,000 clones, roughly 76% found once.

The sequence derives from a human donor who received a COVID-19 vaccine. Sequenced here: CD4+ T cells from PBMCs cultured with HCoV-OC43 spike peptides, sampled before COVID-19 vaccination. Subset specified: HCoV-OC43 spike overlapping peptide pool stimulation. V gene TRBV28 combines with J gene TRBJ2-6; 8 bases agree with TRBD2. The CDR3 DNA sequence: TGTGCCAGCAGGACAGAGAGGCGGGGGGCCGGGGCCAACGTCCTGACTTTC. This codes for CASRTERRGAGANVLTF.